This entry is about one T cell receptor beta chain. Its target is unknown. This record belongs to a study of response to subunit inactivated influenza vaccine. Study observations and caveats: The authors proposed limited new T cell recruitment per seasonal influenza vaccination.

TCRdb reprocessed the RT-PCR reads with MiXCR, giving one entry per CDR3 protein. Among around 520,000 distinct CDR3 sequences listed, about 25% were seen once. Sequenced here: CD4+ T cells sorted from PBMCs, sampled roughly 5 days after vaccination. The clonotype originates from a man aged 45-65 years who received an inactivated influenza vaccine.

Written as DNA, the CDR3 is TGTGCCATCAGTGAGACAATACGGGGTTACACTGAAGCTTTCTTT. Protein product: CAISETIRGYTEAFF. The genes are TRBV10-3 and TRBJ1-1; D is undetermined. The V and J ends lost 2 bases and 3 bases respectively, with 13 bases between them. The CDR3 extends over 15 amino acids. Per germline, CDR1 ENHRY and CDR2 SYGVKD.